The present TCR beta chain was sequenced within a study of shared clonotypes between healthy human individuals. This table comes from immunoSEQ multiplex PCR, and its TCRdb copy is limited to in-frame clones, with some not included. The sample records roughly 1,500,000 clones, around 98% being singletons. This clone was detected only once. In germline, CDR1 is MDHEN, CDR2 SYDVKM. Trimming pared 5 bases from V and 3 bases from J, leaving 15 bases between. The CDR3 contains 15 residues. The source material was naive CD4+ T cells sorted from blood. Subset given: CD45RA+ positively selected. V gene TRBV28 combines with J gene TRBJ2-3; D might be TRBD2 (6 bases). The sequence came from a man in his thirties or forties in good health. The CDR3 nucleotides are TGTGCCAGCAGTCTCCCCAGCGGGCTTACAGATACGCAGTATTTT. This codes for CASSLPSGLTDTQYF.